The 28 T cell receptor beta chains below come from one sample, sequenced in a study of T cells after yellow fever vaccination. In TCRdb, the 5' RACE reads were re-called with MiXCR into one record per CDR3 protein. This sample yields over 110,000 distinct CDR3 sequences, of which 6.5% to 8.5% are seen a single time; 0.55% to 0.9% belongs to the top ten. The sample in question was CD4+ T cells sorted from PBMCs, obtained 5 days after the yellow fever booster vaccination. The receptor set was obtained from a man aged 25 to 45 who received the YFV17D yellow fever vaccine.

The chain is built from TRBV12-3 or TRBV12-4 and TRBJ2-7, with 14 nucleotides matching TRBD2. This CDR3 contains 14 residues. V shed 6 bases, J shed 3 bases, and the junction held 1 base outside the gene matches. The CDR3, as DNA: TGTGCCAGCAGGGGGACTAGCGGGAGCTACGAGCAGTACTTC. Protein sequence: CASRGTSGSYEQYF.

This clonotype was counted at least ten times. The chain joins TRBV7-9 to TRBJ1-1, with D possibly matching TRBD1 (6 bases). Germline CDR1 SEHNR, CDR2 FQNEAQ (reference sequence). V was pared by 2 bases and J by 2 bases, with 24 bases between. The CDR3 is 19 residues long. The CDR3 DNA reads as TGTGCCAGCAGCTTACCCCAAGGGGGTTTGTGGGGAGGTAACACTGAAGCTTTCTTT. Protein product: CASSLPQGGLWGGNTEAFF.

This clonotype came up many times. This sequence joins TRBV7-2 and TRBJ1-6, with D possibly being TRBD1 (5 bases). CDR1 and CDR2 from the germline V gene are SGHTA and FQGNSA. V lost 0 bases, J lost 6 bases, and 6 bases lay in between. The CDR3 loop spans 14 amino acids. The chain's CDR3 is CASSLATANSPLHF. In DNA, the CDR3 is TGTGCCAGCAGCTTAGCGACAGCTAATTCACCCCTCCACTTT.

Ten or more counts support this clonotype. This rearrangement joins TRBV19 to TRBJ2-1; D might be TRBD1 (6 bases). Trimming left V 6 bases short and J 0 bases short, with 9 bases between. The V gene's germline CDR1 is LNHDA and CDR2 SQIVND (reference sequence). This CDR3 has 14 residues. The CDR3 sequence is CASSTGYSYNEQFF. The CDR3 DNA follows: TGTGCCAGTAGCACAGGGTACTCCTACAATGAGCAGTTCTTC.

Ten or more counts support this clonotype. The J gene is TRBJ2-7, the V gene TRBV6-5; 7 bases are shared with TRBD2. This CDR3 contains 12 residues. Germline loops: CDR1 MNHEY, CDR2 SVGAGI. V lost 2 bases and J lost 5; bases outside the gene matches: 0. CDR3 amino acids: CASSYAGDEQYF. CDR3 in DNA: TGTGCCAGCAGTTACGCGGGAGACGAGCAGTACTTC.

This clonotype was recorded at least ten times. The chain links TRBV7-3 to TRBJ2-1; D may be TRBD2 (6 bases). The CDR3 contains 15 residues. V was shortened by 4 bases and J by 2 bases, with 12 bases between the two germline ends. Per the germline V gene, CDR1 is SGHTA and CDR2 is FQGTGA. The CDR3 DNA is TGTGCCAGCAGCTCCGGAGGGCCGGCCTACAATGAGCAGTTCTTC. Translation: CASSSGGPAYNEQFF.

The sample holds many counts of this clonotype. V is TRBV20-1 and J is TRBJ2-1, with 12 bases fitting TRBD2. The CDR3 consists of 17 residues. Germline loops: CDR1 DFQATT, CDR2 SNEGSKA (reference sequence). The junction had 10 bases not matched to a gene; V was cut back by 3 bases and J by 4 bases. CDR3 sequence (DNA): TGCAGTGCTAGGCTAGCGGGAGGGGCCTCGGGGTACAATGAGCAGTTCTTC. Translation gives CSARLAGGASGYNEQFF.

The sample holds many counts of this clonotype. CDR3 bases: TGCGCCAGCAGGGAACAGGGGGCAGGTACCGGGGAGCTGTTTTTT. Translated: CASREQGAGTGELFF. The V and J genes are TRBV10-2 and TRBJ2-2, with 9 positions matching TRBD1. The CDR3 runs 15 residues. Germline V gene sequence: CDR1 WSHSY, CDR2 SAAADI. Germline trimming cut 6 bases from V and 5 bases from J; bases unmatched to any gene: 7.

This clonotype was seen at least ten times. This chain connects TRBV29-1 to TRBJ2-5; no clear D. V was cut by 8 bases and J by 5 bases, with 15 bases left in between. The CDR3 covers 12 residues. The germline CDR1 and CDR2 sequences are SQVTM and ANQGSEA. For the CDR3, the DNA is TGCAGCCAAGGTGGACGTGGGGAGACCCAGTACTTC. Protein product: CSQGGRGETQYF.

This clonotype was detected ten times or more. The rearrangement links TRBV18 to TRBJ2-7; D uncertain. Trimming removed 2 bases at V and 4 bases at J, with 6 bases between. The CDR3 is made up of 12 amino acids. Germline V CDR1 and CDR2: KGHSH, LQKENI. CDR3 residues: CASSPTGYEQYF. CDR3 in DNA: TGTGCCAGCTCACCAACCGGGTACGAGCAGTACTTC.

This clonotype was seen many times. V is TRBV7-2 and J is TRBJ2-1, with D unresolved. This CDR3 comprises 11 residues. The germline V gene has CDR1 SGHTA and CDR2 FQGNSA. Deletions cut 5 bases from V and 13 bases from J, with 12 bases between. CDR3: CASSLSKKQFF. The CDR3 nucleotides are TGTGCCAGCAGCCTTTCTAAGAAACAGTTCTTC.

This clonotype was detected ten times or more. The chain recombines TRBV6-1 with TRBJ2-7; TRBD2 agrees at 7 bases. Germline V lookup: CDR1 MNHNS, CDR2 SASEGT. The CDR3 is 16 amino acids. V was clipped by 4 bases and J by 2 bases; unmatched bases: 11. CDR3 sequence (DNA): TGTGCCAGCAGTGGATCTGGTCTAGCGGCCACCTACGAGCAGTACTTC. Translating it yields CASSGSGLAATYEQYF.

This clonotype was counted a few times. The chain carries TRBV28 and TRBJ2-7; maybe TRBD2 (6 bases). This CDR3 contains 15 residues. V was cut by 3 bases and J by 0 bases, with 12 bases left in between. Germline CDR1 is MDHEN and CDR2 is SYDVKM. This CDR3 reads CASSFPAGTSYEQYF. CDR3 bases: TGTGCCAGCAGTTTCCCAGCGGGTACCTCCTACGAGCAGTACTTC.

This clonotype was found many times. The chain's CDR3 is CASSAGGWDIQYF. CDR3 nucleotides: TGTGCCAGCAGTGCTGGGGGCTGGGACATTCAGTACTTC. The chain carries TRBV6-1 and TRBJ2-4; maybe TRBD1 (6 bases). The CDR3 runs 13 residues. CDR1 and CDR2 from the germline V gene are MNHNS and SASEGT. With 4 bases removed from V and 8 bases from J, the gap between germline ends came to 12 bases.

The chain joins TRBV20-1 to TRBJ2-5, with a tentative D call TRBD2 (6 bases). From germline, CDR1 is DFQATT and CDR2 SNEGSKA (reference sequence). There are 13 residues in the CDR3. Trimming removed 4 bases at V and 2 bases at J, with 11 bases between. Here the CDR3 reads CSAMISGQETQYF. CDR3 sequence (DNA): TGCAGTGCTATGATTAGCGGACAAGAGACCCAGTACTTC.

This clonotype was seen many times. The CDR3 protein is CASTPGTASGSSETQYF. The CDR3, as DNA: TGTGCCAGCACACCGGGTACGGCTAGCGGGAGTTCGGAGACCCAGTACTTC. The chain uses TRBV7-9 and TRBJ2-5; TRBD2 matches 10 bases. The CDR3 runs 17 residues. V dropped 7 bases and J dropped 5; count of bases not matched to a gene: 16. Germline loops: CDR1 SEHNR, CDR2 FQNEAQ (reference sequence). Together with reference TRBV7-9 and TRBJ2-5, the CDR3 gives the full variable domain: DTGVSQNPRHKITKRGQNVTFRCDPISEHNRLYWYRQTLGQGPEFLTYFQNEAQLEKSRLLSDRFSAERPKGSFSTLEIQRTEQGDSAMYLCASTPGTASGSSETQYFGPGTRLLVL.

The chain carries TRBV30 and TRBJ2-1, with D tentatively TRBD2 (5 bases). Germline CDR1 and CDR2: GTSNPN and SVGIG (reference sequence). V was pared by 5 bases and J by 0 bases, with 11 bases between. The CDR3 totals 14 residues. The DNA for the CDR3 is TGTGCCTGGGGACTCCTGTCCTCCTACAATGAGCAGTTCTTC. Translating it yields CAWGLLSSYNEQFF.

This clonotype was seen ten or more times. This rearrangement joins TRBV28 to TRBJ2-5; no clear D. Deletions cut 6 bases from V and 7 bases from J, with 9 bases between. CDR1 MDHEN and CDR2 SYDVKM come from the germline V gene. The CDR3 spans 11 residues. The CDR3 spells CASSQTWTQYF. CDR3 nucleotides: TGTGCCAGCAGCCAGACTTGGACCCAGTACTTC.

This clonotype was counted between two and nine times. CDR3 DNA sequence: TGTGCCAGCAGTCAGTTAGCGGGAGGGGGTCCGTACAATGAGCAGTTCTTC. Translating gives CASSQLAGGGPYNEQFF. This chain joins TRBV3-1 and TRBJ2-1; 11 nucleotides agree with TRBD2. V trimming: 6 bases; J trimming: 4 bases; junction bases outside the gene matches: 11. CDR1 and CDR2 from the germline V gene are LGHDT and YNNKEL (reference sequence). This CDR3 has 17 residues.

This clonotype was counted ten times or more. This rearrangement joins TRBV15 to TRBJ2-7; D assignment may be TRBD1 or TRBD2 (5 bases each). V lost 2 bases to trimming and J lost 7 bases, with 18 bases between them. Germline V gene data show CDR1 as LNHNV and CDR2 as YYDKDF (reference sequence). The CDR3 totals 15 residues. This CDR3 is CATSRSTGLWGEQYF. The CDR3 region has the DNA TGTGCCACCAGCAGATCTACAGGTCTCTGGGGGGAGCAGTACTTC.

This clonotype appeared many times. The rearrangement links TRBV20-1 to TRBJ2-1; D is undetermined. Trimming pared 1 base from V and 10 bases from J, leaving 26 bases between. The CDR3 loop spans 17 amino acids. Germline V gene lookup returns CDR1 DFQATT and CDR2 SNEGSKA (reference sequence). CDR3 protein: CSARGLPVEHTGWEQFF. The CDR3 nucleotides read TGCAGTGCTAGAGGCCTTCCGGTAGAGCATACCGGTTGGGAGCAGTTCTTC.

In this sample, this clonotype turned up many times. Here the CDR3 DNA reads TGCAGCGCCCACAGTGCAGATACGCAGTATTTT. As protein: CSAHSADTQYF. The rearrangement uses TRBV29-1 and TRBJ2-3; no firm D call. The length of the CDR3 is 11 residues. V was pared by 7 bases and J by 4 bases, with 9 bases between. Per the germline V gene, CDR1 is SQVTM and CDR2 is ANQGSEA.

This clonotype was observed at least ten times. The rearrangement uses TRBV20-1 and TRBJ2-2, with D perhaps matching TRBD2 (5 bases). CDR3 length: 14 residues. With 6 bases removed from V and 0 bases from J, the gap between germline ends came to 11 bases. Germline V gene lookup returns CDR1 DFQATT and CDR2 SNEGSKA (reference sequence). CDR3 DNA: TGCAGTGCCCGCCCGGGAACGAACACCGGGGAGCTGTTTTTT. Translating gives CSARPGTNTGELFF.

The table lists this clonotype with many counts. The rearrangement uses TRBV7-2 and TRBJ2-7; D not resolved. V lost 1 base and J lost 5, with 9 bases in between. Germline CDR1 reads SGHTA; CDR2 reads FQGNSA. The CDR3 contains 13 residues. CDR3 DNA sequence: TGTGCCAGCAGCTTAGGACGTACCGACGAGCAGTACTTC. It encodes CASSLGRTDEQYF.

The table lists this clonotype with many counts. The genes are TRBV7-2 and TRBJ2-7, with D perhaps matching TRBD2 (5 bases). This CDR3 has 14 residues. Germline lookup yields CDR1 SGHTA and CDR2 FQGNSA. Between the trimmed V and J ends, which lost 3 bases and 4 bases, there was a span of 13 bases. As DNA, the CDR3 is TGTGCCAGCAGCTTTGGAGGTGAAGGGTACGAGCAGTACTTC. It yields the protein CASSFGGEGYEQYF.

The J gene is TRBJ2-1, the V gene TRBV7-2; 9 bases are shared with TRBD2. Germline V lookup: CDR1 SGHTA, CDR2 FQGNSA. The CDR3 covers 15 residues. J lost 4 bases, V lost 3 bases, and 4 bases had no gene match. The CDR3 sequence: CASSFGTSWYNEQFF. CDR3 in DNA: TGTGCCAGCAGCTTCGGGACTAGCTGGTACAATGAGCAGTTCTTC.

This clonotype was counted ten times or more. The chain uses TRBV7-2 and TRBJ2-1, with 15 bases aligning to TRBD2. The V segment lost 3 bases and the J segment 8 bases; nucleotides outside the gene matches: 2. The germline V gene encodes CDR1 SGHTA and CDR2 FQGNSA. This CDR3 comprises 15 residues. The CDR3 DNA sequence: TGTGCCAGCAGCTTTGGGACTAGCGGGAGGTATGAGCAGTTCTTC. Protein: CASSFGTSGRYEQFF.

The table lists this clonotype with many counts. V usage is TRBV28 and J usage is TRBJ1-5; tentative D call: TRBD1 (5 bases). The CDR3 sequence is 12 residues long. CDR1 and CDR2 from the germline V gene are MDHEN and SYDVKM. Trimming took 5 bases from V and 7 from J, leaving 9 bases between them. CDR3 nucleotides: TGTGCCAGCAGTGACAGTTTCCAGCCCCAGCATTTT. Translating it yields CASSDSFQPQHF.